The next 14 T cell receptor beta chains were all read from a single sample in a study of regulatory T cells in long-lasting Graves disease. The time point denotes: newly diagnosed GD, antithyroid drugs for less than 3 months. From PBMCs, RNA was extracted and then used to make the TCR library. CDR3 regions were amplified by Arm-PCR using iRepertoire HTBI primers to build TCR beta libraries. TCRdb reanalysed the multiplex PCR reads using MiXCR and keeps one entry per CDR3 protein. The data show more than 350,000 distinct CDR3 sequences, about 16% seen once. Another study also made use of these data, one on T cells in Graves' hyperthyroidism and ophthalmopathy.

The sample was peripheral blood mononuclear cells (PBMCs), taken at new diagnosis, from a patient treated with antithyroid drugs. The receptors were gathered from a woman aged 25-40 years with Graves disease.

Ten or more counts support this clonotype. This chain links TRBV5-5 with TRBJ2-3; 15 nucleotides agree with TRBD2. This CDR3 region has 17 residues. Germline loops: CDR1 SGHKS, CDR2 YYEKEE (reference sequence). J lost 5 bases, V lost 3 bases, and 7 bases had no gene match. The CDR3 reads CASSSRGLAGGGDTQYF. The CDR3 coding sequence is TGTGCCAGCAGCTCGCGGGGACTAGCGGGAGGCGGAGATACGCAGTATTTT.

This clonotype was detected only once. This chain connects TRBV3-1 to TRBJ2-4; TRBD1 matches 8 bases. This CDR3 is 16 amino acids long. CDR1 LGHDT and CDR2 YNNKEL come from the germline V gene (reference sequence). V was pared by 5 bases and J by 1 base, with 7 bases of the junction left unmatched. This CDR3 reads CASSADRGRAKNIQYF. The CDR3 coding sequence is TGTGCCAGCAGCGCAGACAGGGGCCGGGCCAAAAACATTCAGTACTTC.

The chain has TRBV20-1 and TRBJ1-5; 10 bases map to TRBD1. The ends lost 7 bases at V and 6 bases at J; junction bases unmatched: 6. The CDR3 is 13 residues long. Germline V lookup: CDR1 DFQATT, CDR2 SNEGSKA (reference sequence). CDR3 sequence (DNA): TGCAGTGTTGGGGGACAGGGGAGTCAGCCCCAGCATTTT. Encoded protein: CSVGGQGSQPQHF.

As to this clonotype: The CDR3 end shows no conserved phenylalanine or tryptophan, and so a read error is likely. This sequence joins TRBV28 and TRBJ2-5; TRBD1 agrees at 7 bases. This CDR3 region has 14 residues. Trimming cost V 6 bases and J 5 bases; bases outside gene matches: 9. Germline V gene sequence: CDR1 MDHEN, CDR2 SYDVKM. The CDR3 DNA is TGTGCCAGCAGCCAGGGGGTAGCACGGGAGACCCAGTACCTC. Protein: CASSQGVARETQYL.

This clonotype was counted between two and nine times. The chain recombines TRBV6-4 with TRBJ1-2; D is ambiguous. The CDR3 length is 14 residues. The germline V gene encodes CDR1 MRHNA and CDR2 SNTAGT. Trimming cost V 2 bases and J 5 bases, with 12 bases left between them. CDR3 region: CASSDRNKEYGYTF. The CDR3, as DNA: TGTGCCAGCAGTGACCGGAACAAGGAGTATGGCTACACCTTC.

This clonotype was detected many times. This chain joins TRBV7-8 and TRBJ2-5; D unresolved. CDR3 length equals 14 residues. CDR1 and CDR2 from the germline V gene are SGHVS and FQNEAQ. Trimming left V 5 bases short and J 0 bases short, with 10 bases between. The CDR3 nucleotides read TGTGCCAGCAGCCCCCTCGGGTACCAAGAGACCCAGTACTTC. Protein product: CASSPLGYQETQYF.

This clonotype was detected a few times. CDR3 DNA: TGCAGCGTTGGGGGGCCCAATCAGCCCCAGCATTTT. Protein product: CSVGGPNQPQHF. The genes are TRBV29-1 and TRBJ1-5; tentatively, D is TRBD1 (6 bases). The CDR3 consists of 12 residues. CDR1 is SQVTM, CDR2 ANQGSEA, per germline. V dropped 4 bases and J dropped 3 bases, with 7 bases sitting between them.

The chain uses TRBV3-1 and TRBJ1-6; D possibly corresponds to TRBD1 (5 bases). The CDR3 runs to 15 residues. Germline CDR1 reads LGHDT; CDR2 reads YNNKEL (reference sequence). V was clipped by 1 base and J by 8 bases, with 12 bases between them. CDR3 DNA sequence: TGTGCCAGCAGCCAAGCTGCAGGGAGCCATTCACCCCTCCACTTT. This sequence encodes CASSQAAGSHSPLHF.

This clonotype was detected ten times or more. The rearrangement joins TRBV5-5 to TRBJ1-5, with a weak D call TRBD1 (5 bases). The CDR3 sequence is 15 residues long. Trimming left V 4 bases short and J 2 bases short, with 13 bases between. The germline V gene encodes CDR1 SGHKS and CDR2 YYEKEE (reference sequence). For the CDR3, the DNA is TGTGCCAGCAGCCCCTCGTCCAGGGGCAATCAGCCCCAGCATTTT. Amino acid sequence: CASSPSSRGNQPQHF.

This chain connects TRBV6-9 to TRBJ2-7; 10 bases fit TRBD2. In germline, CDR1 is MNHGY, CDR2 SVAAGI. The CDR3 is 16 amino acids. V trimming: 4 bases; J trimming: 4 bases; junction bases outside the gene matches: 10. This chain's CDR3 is CASSWTSGKSFYEQYF. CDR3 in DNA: TGTGCCAGCAGTTGGACTAGCGGCAAATCGTTTTACGAGCAGTACTTC.

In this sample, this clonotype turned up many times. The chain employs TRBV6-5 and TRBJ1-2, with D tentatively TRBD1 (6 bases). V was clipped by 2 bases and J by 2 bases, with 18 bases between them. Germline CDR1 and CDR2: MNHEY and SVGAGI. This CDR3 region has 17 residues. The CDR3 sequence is CASSYPPRGGTNYGYTF. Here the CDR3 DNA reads TGTGCCAGCAGTTACCCCCCCCGGGGGGGCACAAACTATGGCTACACCTTC.

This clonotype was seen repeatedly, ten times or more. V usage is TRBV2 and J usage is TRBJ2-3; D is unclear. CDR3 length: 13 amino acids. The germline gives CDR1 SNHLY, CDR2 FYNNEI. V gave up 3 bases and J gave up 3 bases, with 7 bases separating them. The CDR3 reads CASSDRSTDTQYF. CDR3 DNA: TGTGCCAGCAGTGATCGAAGTACAGATACGCAGTATTTT.

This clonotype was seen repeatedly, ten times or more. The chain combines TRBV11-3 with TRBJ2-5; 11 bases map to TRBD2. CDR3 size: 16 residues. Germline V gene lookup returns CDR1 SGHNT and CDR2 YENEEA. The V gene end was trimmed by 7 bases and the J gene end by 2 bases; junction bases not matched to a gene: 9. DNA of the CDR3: TGTGCCAGCACCCCCGAGACTAGCGGGGTGCAAGAGACCCAGTACTTC. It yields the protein CASTPETSGVQETQYF.

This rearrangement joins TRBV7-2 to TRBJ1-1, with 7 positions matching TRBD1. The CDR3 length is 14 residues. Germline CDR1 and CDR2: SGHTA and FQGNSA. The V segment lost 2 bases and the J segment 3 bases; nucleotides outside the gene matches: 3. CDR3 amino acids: CASSLRDSDTEAFF. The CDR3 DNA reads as TGTGCCAGCAGCTTAAGGGACAGTGACACTGAAGCTTTCTTT.